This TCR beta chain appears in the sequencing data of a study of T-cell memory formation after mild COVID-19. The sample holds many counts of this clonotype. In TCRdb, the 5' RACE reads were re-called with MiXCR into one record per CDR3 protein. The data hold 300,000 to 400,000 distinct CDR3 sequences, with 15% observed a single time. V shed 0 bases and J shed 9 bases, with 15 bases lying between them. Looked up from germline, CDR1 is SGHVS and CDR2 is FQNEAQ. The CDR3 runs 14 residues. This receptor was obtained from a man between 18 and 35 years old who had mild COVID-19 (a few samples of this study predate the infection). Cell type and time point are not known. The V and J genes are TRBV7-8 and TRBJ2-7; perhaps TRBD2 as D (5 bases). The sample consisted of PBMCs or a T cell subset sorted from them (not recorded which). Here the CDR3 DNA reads TGTGCCAGCAGCTTAGCGGACGGGGTAGGGAGGCAGTACGTC. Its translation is CASSLADGVGRQYV.